Shown below are 27 T cell receptor beta chains from a single sample sequenced in a study of human T cells and chemical hapten exposure. TCRdb reanalysed the RACE reads using MiXCR and keeps one entry per CDR3 protein. Here the sample spans tens of thousands of distinct CDR3 sequences, around 7% being singletons. The time point here: pre-sensitization, week 0. As to treatment: therapeutic diphenylcyclopropenone sensitization with weekly scalp DPC. The source was whole blood, collected in connection with sensitization to the hapten diphenylcyclopropenone (DPC). The receptors were sampled from a woman aged 25-40 years with alopecia areata. Some clones in this sample may be carry-over from other donors' samples.

This clonotype has a count of ten or more. V is TRBV6-2 or TRBV6-3 and J is TRBJ2-2; no definite D call. This CDR3 has 12 amino acids. Germline V gene lookup returns CDR1 MNHEY and CDR2 SVGEGT. Trimming pared 7 bases from V and 1 base from J, leaving 4 bases between. CDR3 loop: CASNLNTGELFF. CDR3 in DNA: TGTGCCAGCAATTTGAACACCGGGGAGCTGTTTTTT.

This rearrangement joins TRBV30 to TRBJ1-1, with D uncertain. The germline V gene encodes CDR1 GTSNPN and CDR2 SVGIG (reference sequence). The CDR3 is made up of 14 amino acids. V was pared by 4 bases and J by 1 base, with 13 bases between. CDR3 protein: CAWMREGQNTEAFF. The DNA of the CDR3 is TGTGCCTGGATGAGGGAAGGCCAGAACACTGAAGCTTTCTTT.

Ten or more counts support this clonotype. The gene calls are TRBV12-3 or TRBV12-4 and TRBJ1-1; TRBD1 matches 7 bases. After removal of 5 bases from V and 0 bases from J, the junction contained 6 bases not matched to a gene. This CDR3 has 15 residues. The CDR3 sequence is CASSARQGLNTEAFF. The CDR3 DNA sequence: TGTGCCAGCAGTGCCCGACAGGGATTGAACACTGAAGCTTTCTTT.

In this sample, this clonotype turned up many times. The V and J genes are TRBV7-9 and TRBJ2-3, with 9 bases that match TRBD1. CDR1 and CDR2 (germline): SEHNR, FQNEAQ (reference sequence). CDR3 length: 14 residues. The V segment lost 6 bases and the J segment 4 bases; nucleotides outside the gene matches: 5. The CDR3 region is CASSSQGAADTQYF. DNA of the CDR3: TGTGCCAGCAGTTCACAGGGGGCCGCAGATACGCAGTATTTT.

This chain uses TRBV6-8 with TRBJ2-7; D is undetermined. Trimming took 7 bases from V and 7 from J, leaving 5 bases between them. CDR1 and CDR2 (germline): MNHGY, SAAAGT. This CDR3 has 9 residues. DNA of the CDR3: TGTGCCAGCAACTTAGAGCAGTACTTC. Translation: CASNLEQYF.

This CDR3 is CASSWSGQGEAFF. In DNA form, the CDR3 reads TGTGCCAGCAGTTGGAGTGGGCAGGGAGAAGCTTTCTTT. The rearrangement joins TRBV12-3 or TRBV12-4 to TRBJ1-1, with a possible D match to TRBD1 (5 bases). V lost 4 bases to trimming and J lost 8 bases, with 14 bases between them. The CDR3 is made up of 13 amino acids.

At least ten counts were recorded for this clonotype. This chain joins TRBV7-2 and TRBJ2-3, with 7 bases that match TRBD1. This CDR3 region has 16 residues. The germline CDR1 and CDR2 sequences are SGHTA and FQGNSA. V lost 0 bases and J lost 3; bases outside the gene matches: 6. CDR3: CASSLAATGFTDTQYF. In nucleotides, the CDR3 is TGTGCCAGCAGCTTAGCCGCGACAGGGTTTACAGATACGCAGTATTTT.

To note about this clonotype: It may be a read error: a sequence one base away is much more abundant. The chain couples TRBV2 to TRBJ2-7, with D perhaps TRBD1 (5 bases). Trimming took 7 bases from V and 3 from J, leaving 10 bases between them. CDR1 is SNHLY, CDR2 FYNNEI, per germline. The CDR3 has 12 residues. As DNA, the CDR3 is TGTGCCAGCACGGACACCCGCTACGAGCAGTACTTC. Encoded protein: CASTDTRYEQYF.

This clonotype has a count of ten or more. J is TRBJ2-7 and V is TRBV7-9; TRBD2 might be the D (6 bases). Per germline, CDR1 SEHNR and CDR2 FQNEAQ (reference sequence). Trimming left V 1 base short and J 2 bases short, with 18 bases between. The CDR3 consists of 17 residues. The CDR3 loop is CASSLDIAAGRTYEQYF. CDR3 bases: TGTGCCAGCAGCTTAGACATAGCGGCAGGCAGGACCTACGAGCAGTACTTC.

This clonotype has a count of ten or more. V and J are TRBV7-9 and TRBJ2-7; D possibly corresponds to TRBD2 (5 bases). Germline CDR1 reads SEHNR; CDR2 reads FQNEAQ (reference sequence). The ends were cut back, 4 bases at V and 0 bases at J, with 19 bases in the middle. The CDR3 extends over 17 amino acids. This CDR3 is CASSSAAPGKISYEQYF. CDR3 coding DNA: TGTGCCAGCAGCTCCGCCGCCCCGGGAAAAATCTCCTACGAGCAGTACTTC.

This clonotype was seen repeatedly, ten times or more. The J gene is TRBJ1-2, the V gene TRBV7-9; 8 bases are a match to TRBD1. The CDR3 length is 15 residues. Germline-derived CDR1 and CDR2 are SEHNR and FQNEAQ (reference sequence). V gave up 6 bases and J gave up 2 bases; unmatched junction bases: 8. DNA of the CDR3: TGTGCCAGCAGTTTTTCCAGGGGGCAGAACTATGGCTACACCTTC. This encodes CASSFSRGQNYGYTF.

This clonotype has a count of ten or more. The chain is built from TRBV20-1 and TRBJ2-3; 9 positions agree with TRBD1. This CDR3 spans 13 amino acids. V trimming: 4 bases; J trimming: 7 bases; junction bases outside the gene matches: 6. Germline V gene sequence: CDR1 DFQATT, CDR2 SNEGSKA (reference sequence). In nucleotides, the CDR3 is TGCAGTGCTAAGCCACAGGGGGCGAATACGCAGTATTTT. Protein sequence: CSAKPQGANTQYF.

This clonotype was seen ten or more times. This chain uses TRBV3-1 with TRBJ1-1; no clear D. This CDR3 comprises 14 residues. Germline V gene lookup returns CDR1 LGHDT and CDR2 YNNKEL (reference sequence). V lost 4 bases and J 5 bases, leaving 14 bases between the germline ends. CDR3 residues: CASSLVPGRTEAFF. The CDR3 coding sequence is TGTGCCAGCAGCCTTGTCCCGGGAAGAACTGAAGCTTTCTTT.

This clonotype occurred many times. The V gene is TRBV6-5, the J gene TRBJ2-3, with 9 bases identical to TRBD2. The germline CDR1 and CDR2 sequences are MNHEY and SVGAGI. This CDR3 has 17 residues. V lost 0 bases to trimming and J lost 6 bases; unmatched junction nucleotides: 10. CDR3 sequence (DNA): TGTGCCAGCAGTTACTCGGGGCGCGGGGGGGCCTTGGATACGCAGTATTTT. The encoded protein is CASSYSGRGGALDTQYF.

This clonotype was observed many times. The CDR3 sequence: CASSHLTGELFF. The CDR3 nucleotides read TGTGCCAGCAGCCACCTTACCGGGGAGCTGTTTTTT. The rearrangement links TRBV3-1 to TRBJ2-2; no clear D gene. Germline values: CDR1 LGHDT, CDR2 YNNKEL (reference sequence). There are 12 residues in the CDR3. V shed 3 bases and J shed 5 bases, with 4 bases lying between them.

This chain uses TRBV7-9 with TRBJ1-1; TRBD1 is a possible D gene (5 bases). This CDR3 spans 14 amino acids. Germline V gene data show CDR1 as SEHNR and CDR2 as FQNEAQ (reference sequence). Trimming stripped 1 base from V and 6 bases from J, with 12 bases between. The CDR3 DNA follows: TGTGCCAGCAGCTTAGAAGGGGCTAGCGCTGAAGCTTTCTTT. Protein: CASSLEGASAEAFF.

This clonotype was observed at least ten times. The V and J genes are TRBV7-9 and TRBJ1-1; unclear D gene. Trimming took off 0 bases at V and 6 bases at J, with 11 bases between the two ends. This CDR3 comprises 14 residues. Per the germline V gene, CDR1 is SEHNR and CDR2 is FQNEAQ (reference sequence). The CDR3 DNA reads as TGTGCCAGCAGCTTAGCCTCGGGAACCGCTGAAGCTTTCTTT. The encoded protein is CASSLASGTAEAFF. The whole variable domain, filled in from reference TRBV7-9 and TRBJ1-1, reads DTGVSQNPRHKITKRGQNVTFRCDPISEHNRLYWYRQTLGQGPEFLTYFQNEAQLEKSRLLSDRFSAERPKGSFSTLEIQRTEQGDSAMYLCASSLASGTAEAFFGQGTRLTVV.

This clonotype was detected ten times or more. J is TRBJ2-3 and V is TRBV12-3 or TRBV12-4, with TRBD2 as a possible D gene (5 bases). This CDR3 is built from 14 residues. Trimming removed 6 bases at V and 2 bases at J, with 12 bases between. The CDR3 spells CASSPRRATDTQYF. For the CDR3, the DNA is TGTGCCAGCAGCCCTCGGCGGGCCACAGATACGCAGTATTTT.

This clonotype was observed at least ten times. The chain recombines TRBV29-1 with TRBJ1-1; weak D call: TRBD1 (6 bases). The CDR3 runs to 15 residues. The ends were cut back, 7 bases at V and 0 bases at J, with 18 bases in the middle. From germline, CDR1 is SQVTM and CDR2 ANQGSEA. This chain's CDR3 is CSAGTGPGVNTEAFF. Written as DNA, the CDR3 is TGCAGCGCAGGAACAGGGCCAGGAGTGAACACTGAAGCTTTCTTT.

Concerning this clonotype: A read error is possible here, since a much larger clone lies one base away. This chain links TRBV10-3 with TRBJ2-2, with 7 bases matching TRBD2. V gave up 2 bases and J gave up 10 bases; unmatched junction bases: 7. Looked up from germline, CDR1 is ENHRY and CDR2 is SYGVKD. This CDR3 is built from 14 residues. The CDR3 protein is CAISELAEVKELFF. The CDR3 DNA sequence: TGTGCCATCAGTGAGCTAGCGGAGGTGAAGGAGCTGTTTTTT.

This chain uses TRBV12-5 with TRBJ1-2; a weak D match, TRBD1 (6 bases). Trimming shortened V by 0 bases and J by 12 bases, and 23 bases separated the two germline ends. The CDR3 extends over 16 amino acids. The germline V gene has CDR1 LGHNT and CDR2 FRNRAP. The chain's CDR3 is CASGLVPGQCVRGDTF. The CDR3 DNA is TGTGCTAGTGGTTTGGTACCGGGACAATGTGTCAGGGGCGACACCTTC.

Many counts were recorded for this clonotype. The chain uses TRBV12-3 or TRBV12-4 and TRBJ2-7; 9 nucleotides match TRBD2. V was clipped by 6 bases and J by 0 bases; unmatched bases: 6. This CDR3 has 15 amino acids. The CDR3 region has the DNA TGTGCCAGCAGCCCCAGCGGGGGGAGCTCCTACGAGCAGTACTTC. The encoded protein is CASSPSGGSSYEQYF.

This clonotype showed up many times. V is TRBV20-1 and J is TRBJ1-4; D uncertain. V was shortened by 1 base and J by 5 bases, with 8 bases between the two germline ends. CDR3 length equals 13 residues. CDR1 is DFQATT, CDR2 SNEGSKA, per germline (reference sequence). CDR3 DNA sequence: TGCAGTGCTAGAGGACCGACGAATGAAAAACTGTTTTTT. This encodes CSARGPTNEKLFF.

The sample holds many counts of this clonotype. The genes are TRBV20-1 and TRBJ2-7; 7 nucleotides match TRBD1. V lost 6 bases, J lost 1 base, and 15 bases stayed unmatched. Per germline, CDR1 DFQATT and CDR2 SNEGSKA (reference sequence). The CDR3 contains 16 residues. DNA of the CDR3: TGCAGTGCCGCGGCCTGGGGACAGTGGATGTCCTACGAGCAGTACTTC. This gives the protein CSAAAWGQWMSYEQYF.

In this sample, this clonotype turned up many times. The V and J genes are TRBV5-5 and TRBJ2-2, with a possible D match to TRBD1 (6 bases). From germline, CDR1 is SGHKS and CDR2 YYEKEE (reference sequence). V lost 2 bases, J lost 0 bases, and 8 bases lay in between. This CDR3 spans 15 amino acids. The CDR3 coding sequence is TGTGCCAGCAGCTTAGGGACAACGAACACCGGGGAGCTGTTTTTT. Its protein product is CASSLGTTNTGELFF.

Many counts were recorded for this clonotype. This rearrangement joins TRBV19 to TRBJ2-7, with 9 bases identical to TRBD1. The ends lost 5 bases at V and 4 bases at J; junction bases unmatched: 6. Looked up from germline, CDR1 is LNHDA and CDR2 is SQIVND (reference sequence). The CDR3 is made up of 14 amino acids. The CDR3 region is CASSRGTGQYEQYF. The CDR3 coding sequence is TGTGCCAGTAGTCGGGGGACAGGGCAATACGAGCAGTACTTC.

V is TRBV7-9 and J is TRBJ2-7, with D possibly TRBD1 on 6 matching bases. Trimming stripped 5 bases from V and 4 bases from J, with 12 bases between. The length of the CDR3 is 13 residues. CDR1 SEHNR and CDR2 FQNEAQ come from the germline V gene (reference sequence). CDR3 residues: CASSGDIPYEQYF. The CDR3 DNA is TGTGCCAGCAGCGGGGACATTCCTTACGAGCAGTACTTC.